This is a list of T cell receptor beta chains from one sample in a study of blood T cells in healthy people across ages. TCRdb analysed the 5' RACE reads with MiXCR anew, one entry per CDR3 protein. The table has 920,000 or so distinct CDR3 sequences, under 55% seen once. The specimen sequenced was blood. The receptor set was obtained from a woman aged 60-75 years in good health. Each CDR3 is given with its conserved first and last residue. The order of the fields is clone size, J gene, V gene, D gene, CDR3 protein, CDR3 DNA. The D gene is left open where the match is weak. Only some rows state a clone size, as once, few, many or a class for expanded clones.

clone_size: .; j_call: TRBJ2-5; v_call: TRBV20-1; d_call: TRBD1; cdr3_aa: CSAGDREETQYF; cdr3_nt: TGCAGTGCCGGGGACAGAGAAGAGACCCAGTACTTC
clone_size: .; j_call: TRBJ2-3; v_call: TRBV20-1; d_call: TRBD2; cdr3_aa: CSATGLAGAPDTQYF; cdr3_nt: TGCAGTGCAACAGGACTAGCGGGGGCCCCAGATACGCAGTATTTT
clone_size: few; j_call: TRBJ2-7; v_call: TRBV11-2; d_call: .; cdr3_aa: CASSRLAGIPSSYEQYF; cdr3_nt: TGTGCCAGCAGCCGCCTGGCAGGGATACCGAGCTCCTACGAGCAGTACTTC
clone_size: .; j_call: TRBJ2-1; v_call: TRBV20-1; d_call: TRBD2; cdr3_aa: CSARPGGPGNEQFF; cdr3_nt: TGCAGTGCTCGCCCGGGAGGGCCAGGGAATGAGCAGTTCTTC
clone_size: few; j_call: TRBJ2-5; v_call: TRBV7-2; d_call: TRBD1; cdr3_aa: CASSFTTGDETQYF; cdr3_nt: TGTGCCAGCAGCTTTACAACAGGGGATGAGACCCAGTACTTC
clone_size: .; j_call: TRBJ2-5; v_call: TRBV15; d_call: .; cdr3_aa: CATSPRYKQYF; cdr3_nt: TGTGCCACCAGCCCTCGTTACAAGCAGTACTTC
clone_size: .; j_call: TRBJ2-7; v_call: TRBV20-1; d_call: .; cdr3_aa: CSARVPGYNYEQYF; cdr3_nt: TGCAGTGCTAGAGTTCCAGGATACAACTACGAGCAGTACTTC
clone_size: few; j_call: TRBJ2-1; v_call: TRBV12-3/TRBV12-4; d_call: .; cdr3_aa: CASSLRTLGNEQFF; cdr3_nt: TGTGCCAGCAGTTTACGGACCCTCGGCAATGAGCAGTTCTTC
clone_size: .; j_call: TRBJ1-1; v_call: TRBV11-2; d_call: .; cdr3_aa: CASNHPNQTSTEVFF; cdr3_nt: TGTGCCAGCAACCACCCGAACCAGACGAGCACTGAAGTTTTCTTT
clone_size: .; j_call: TRBJ2-4; v_call: TRBV29-1; d_call: .; cdr3_aa: CSVGEVGAKNIQYF; cdr3_nt: TGCAGCGTTGGGGAGGTCGGGGCCAAAAACATTCAGTACTTC
clone_size: .; j_call: TRBJ2-7; v_call: TRBV29-1; d_call: TRBD1; cdr3_aa: CSVRTGGVAEQYF; cdr3_nt: TGCAGCGTTCGAACAGGGGGAGTCGCCGAGCAGTACTTC
clone_size: .; j_call: TRBJ2-2; v_call: TRBV7-9; d_call: TRBD2; cdr3_aa: CASSLREGLAVNTGKLFF; cdr3_nt: TGTGCCAGCAGCTTACGGGAGGGACTAGCGGTGAACACCGGGAAGCTGTTTTTT
clone_size: few; j_call: TRBJ2-6; v_call: TRBV5-6; d_call: .; cdr3_aa: CASSLALRNHSGANVLTF; cdr3_nt: TGTGCCAGCAGCTTGGCTTTGCGGAACCACTCTGGGGCCAACGTCCTGACTTTC
clone_size: few; j_call: TRBJ2-3; v_call: TRBV7-2; d_call: .; cdr3_aa: CASRRGIDGTQYF; cdr3_nt: TGTGCCAGCCGTCGGGGGATTGACGGTACGCAGTATTTT
clone_size: .; j_call: TRBJ2-1; v_call: TRBV5-6; d_call: TRBD2; cdr3_aa: CASSSLARTREYNEQFF; cdr3_nt: TGTGCCAGCAGCAGCTTGGCCCGGACTAGAGAGTACAATGAGCAGTTCTTC
clone_size: .; j_call: TRBJ1-2; v_call: TRBV5-1; d_call: .; cdr3_aa: CASSLEPGGANYGYTF; cdr3_nt: TGCGCCAGCAGCTTGGAACCGGGAGGGGCTAACTATGGCTACACCTTC
clone_size: .; j_call: TRBJ2-5; v_call: TRBV6-6; d_call: .; cdr3_aa: CASRRVQGGETQYF; cdr3_nt: TGTGCCTCCAGGCGAGTCCAGGGTGGGGAGACCCAGTACTTC
clone_size: .; j_call: TRBJ1-1; v_call: TRBV7-9; d_call: .; cdr3_aa: CASSSNTGPEAFF; cdr3_nt: TGTGCCAGCAGTTCAAACACCGGCCCTGAAGCTTTCTTT
clone_size: many; j_call: TRBJ2-7; v_call: TRBV28; d_call: .; cdr3_aa: CASSPHLQGRYEQYF; cdr3_nt: TGTGCCAGCAGTCCCCACTTGCAGGGACGCTACGAGCAGTACTTC
clone_size: .; j_call: TRBJ1-5; v_call: TRBV6-1; d_call: .; cdr3_aa: CASSDGTYRGNQPQHF; cdr3_nt: TGTGCCAGCAGTGATGGGACCTACCGGGGCAATCAGCCCCAGCATTTT
clone_size: .; j_call: TRBJ2-3; v_call: TRBV20-1; d_call: TRBD2; cdr3_aa: CSAIEGGSADTQYF; cdr3_nt: TGCAGTGCTATAGAGGGCGGGAGTGCGGATACGCAGTATTTT
clone_size: .; j_call: TRBJ2-7; v_call: TRBV27; d_call: TRBD1; cdr3_aa: CASSPSQRGHEQYF; cdr3_nt: TGTGCCAGCAGTCCCTCCCAAAGGGGGCACGAGCAGTACTTC
clone_size: .; j_call: TRBJ2-1; v_call: TRBV5-1; d_call: TRBD1; cdr3_aa: CASSPTGANEQFF; cdr3_nt: TGCGCCAGCAGCCCCACAGGGGCCAATGAGCAGTTCTTC
clone_size: .; j_call: TRBJ2-7; v_call: TRBV2; d_call: TRBD2; cdr3_aa: CASSTSASFTYEQYF; cdr3_nt: TGTGCCAGCAGTACTAGCGCCTCTTTCACTTACGAGCAGTACTTC
clone_size: .; j_call: TRBJ1-2; v_call: TRBV14; d_call: .; cdr3_aa: CASSQSRRDGGYTF; cdr3_nt: TGTGCCAGCAGCCAATCTCGCAGGGATGGTGGCTACACCTTC
clone_size: .; j_call: TRBJ2-7; v_call: TRBV27; d_call: TRBD2; cdr3_aa: CASQPLAGGPHEQYF; cdr3_nt: TGTGCCAGCCAGCCCCTAGCGGGAGGCCCCCACGAGCAGTACTTC
clone_size: .; j_call: TRBJ2-1; v_call: TRBV25-1; d_call: .; cdr3_aa: CASSPTFGFSYEQFF; cdr3_nt: TGTGCCAGCAGCCCGACCTTCGGCTTCTCCTACGAGCAGTTCTTC
clone_size: .; j_call: TRBJ2-7; v_call: TRBV11-2; d_call: .; cdr3_aa: CASSPEGGLSREQYF; cdr3_nt: TGTGCCAGCAGCCCAGAGGGGGGACTTTCGCGCGAGCAGTACTTC
clone_size: .; j_call: TRBJ2-1; v_call: TRBV6-5; d_call: .; cdr3_aa: CASTGTYYNEQFF; cdr3_nt: TGTGCCAGCACCGGAACCTACTACAATGAGCAGTTCTTC
clone_size: .; j_call: TRBJ1-1; v_call: TRBV4-2; d_call: .; cdr3_aa: CASSQEYMNTEAFF; cdr3_nt: TGTGCCAGCAGCCAAGAGTACATGAACACTGAAGCTTTCTTT
clone_size: .; j_call: TRBJ2-1; v_call: TRBV4-2; d_call: .; cdr3_aa: CASSHHTGSSYNEQFF; cdr3_nt: TGTGCCAGCAGCCACCACACAGGGAGCTCCTACAATGAGCAGTTCTTC
clone_size: .; j_call: TRBJ2-3; v_call: TRBV7-8; d_call: TRBD2; cdr3_aa: CASSSSSGRASDTQYF; cdr3_nt: TGTGCCAGCAGCTCCTCTAGCGGGAGGGCCTCAGATACGCAGTATTTT
clone_size: .; j_call: TRBJ2-4; v_call: TRBV11-2; d_call: .; cdr3_aa: CASSLVPGVQGNIQYF; cdr3_nt: TGTGCCAGCAGCTTAGTGCCTGGGGTCCAGGGGAACATTCAGTACTTC
clone_size: .; j_call: TRBJ1-1; v_call: TRBV9; d_call: .; cdr3_aa: CASKTTSGEAFF; cdr3_nt: TGTGCCAGCAAAACTACTAGCGGGGAAGCTTTCTTT
clone_size: .; j_call: TRBJ1-2; v_call: TRBV2; d_call: .; cdr3_aa: CASSENLGTTIYGYTF; cdr3_nt: TGTGCCAGCAGTGAAAATTTGGGCACTACGATCTATGGCTACACCTTC
clone_size: .; j_call: TRBJ1-1; v_call: TRBV7-6; d_call: .; cdr3_aa: CASSLGENINTEAFF; cdr3_nt: TGTGCCAGCAGCTTGGGTGAGAATATAAACACTGAAGCTTTCTTT
clone_size: .; j_call: TRBJ2-1; v_call: TRBV6-1; d_call: .; cdr3_aa: CASSERGRDEQFF; cdr3_nt: TGTGCCAGCAGTGAAAGGGGGAGGGATGAGCAGTTCTTC
clone_size: .; j_call: TRBJ2-3; v_call: TRBV6-5; d_call: TRBD1; cdr3_aa: CASRGTGILDTQYF; cdr3_nt: TGTGCCAGCAGAGGGACAGGGATCCTAGATACGCAGTATTTT
clone_size: .; j_call: TRBJ1-1; v_call: TRBV29-1; d_call: TRBD1; cdr3_aa: CSVPLGEGGTEAFF; cdr3_nt: TGCAGCGTCCCACTGGGGGAAGGGGGCACGGAAGCTTTCTTT
clone_size: .; j_call: TRBJ1-6; v_call: TRBV14; d_call: .; cdr3_aa: CASSGGLNSPLHF; cdr3_nt: TGTGCCAGCAGCGGAGGGTTGAATTCACCCCTCCACTTT
clone_size: .; j_call: TRBJ2-1; v_call: TRBV19; d_call: TRBD1; cdr3_aa: CASSILQGADEQFF; cdr3_nt: TGTGCCAGTAGTATCCTTCAGGGGGCCGATGAGCAGTTCTTC
clone_size: .; j_call: TRBJ1-1; v_call: TRBV7-9; d_call: .; cdr3_aa: CASSLQELSGLDTEAFF; cdr3_nt: TGTGCCAGCAGCTTGCAGGAGTTGTCAGGTTTGGACACTGAAGCTTTCTTT
clone_size: few; j_call: TRBJ2-1; v_call: TRBV10-3; d_call: TRBD2; cdr3_aa: CAISGRPLGATIAGGPDNEQFF; cdr3_nt: TGTGCCATCAGTGGTCGGCCACTCGGCGCGACCATAGCGGGAGGGCCGGACAATGAGCAGTTCTTC
clone_size: few; j_call: TRBJ1-6; v_call: TRBV14; d_call: TRBD1; cdr3_aa: CASSRDSARSSPLHF; cdr3_nt: TGTGCCAGCAGCCGGGACAGCGCTAGGAGTTCACCCCTCCACTTT
clone_size: many; j_call: TRBJ2-5; v_call: TRBV5-1; d_call: .; cdr3_aa: CASSLASGFQETQYF; cdr3_nt: TGCGCCAGCAGCTTGGCTTCGGGGTTTCAAGAGACCCAGTACTTC
clone_size: .; j_call: TRBJ2-3; v_call: TRBV2; d_call: .; cdr3_aa: CATLTTYGGETDTQYF; cdr3_nt: TGTGCCACCCTTACTACCTACGGGGGCGAGACAGATACGCAGTATTTT
clone_size: .; j_call: TRBJ1-2; v_call: TRBV20-1; d_call: .; cdr3_aa: CSARASLNYGYTF; cdr3_nt: TGCAGTGCTAGAGCCAGTCTTAACTATGGCTACACCTTC
clone_size: .; j_call: TRBJ2-1; v_call: TRBV5-1; d_call: .; cdr3_aa: CASSLGIAYSYNEQFF; cdr3_nt: TGCGCCAGCAGCTTGGGTATAGCGTACTCCTACAATGAGCAGTTCTTC
clone_size: few; j_call: TRBJ1-2; v_call: TRBV12-3/TRBV12-4; d_call: TRBD1; cdr3_aa: CASSLQGASGYTF; cdr3_nt: TGTGCCAGCAGTCTACAGGGGGCCAGCGGCTACACCTTC
clone_size: once; j_call: TRBJ2-7; v_call: TRBV29-1; d_call: .; cdr3_aa: CSVGLQGTNYEQYF; cdr3_nt: TGCAGCGTGGGGCTTCAAGGTACAAACTACGAGCAGTACTTC
clone_size: .; j_call: TRBJ2-7; v_call: TRBV7-9; d_call: .; cdr3_aa: CASSLAGSTAYEQYF; cdr3_nt: TGTGCCAGCAGCTTGGCCGGGTCAACAGCCTACGAGCAGTACTTC
clone_size: few; j_call: TRBJ2-3; v_call: TRBV7-9; d_call: .; cdr3_aa: CASSLAGMSADTQYF; cdr3_nt: TGTGCCAGCAGCTTAGCGGGAATGTCGGCAGATACGCAGTATTTT
clone_size: .; j_call: TRBJ2-4; v_call: TRBV20-1; d_call: .; cdr3_aa: CSATHVGAGPAKNIQYF; cdr3_nt: TGCAGTGCTACCCATGTTGGAGCGGGCCCAGCCAAAAACATTCAGTACTTC
clone_size: .; j_call: TRBJ2-7; v_call: TRBV20-1; d_call: .; cdr3_aa: CSARGVGAGPIEQYF; cdr3_nt: TGCAGTGCTAGAGGGGTAGGCGCGGGCCCTATAGAGCAGTACTTC
clone_size: .; j_call: TRBJ2-1; v_call: TRBV20-1; d_call: TRBD2; cdr3_aa: CSARAGGSKSDEQFF; cdr3_nt: TGCAGTGCTAGAGCGGGCGGGAGCAAGTCGGATGAGCAGTTCTTC
clone_size: few; j_call: TRBJ2-5; v_call: TRBV9; d_call: TRBD1; cdr3_aa: CASSVGPGTGGPQETQYF; cdr3_nt: TGTGCCAGCAGCGTAGGCCCCGGGACAGGGGGCCCTCAAGAGACCCAGTACTTC
clone_size: .; j_call: TRBJ1-4; v_call: TRBV25-1; d_call: .; cdr3_aa: CASSDWGREGEKLFF; cdr3_nt: TGTGCCAGCAGTGACTGGGGCAGGGAGGGCGAAAAACTGTTTTTT